This T cell receptor beta chain was profiled in a study of cytotoxic CD8 clonotypes in ibrutinib-treated CLL. Study as a whole: Researchers reported about a dozen relapsed/refractory and over 14 treatment-naive patients, roughly 18 of them IGHV unmutated.

Study-wide results and limits: Sustained-remission patients were sampled at one set of times and progressing patients at different ones.

In regard to this clone: What it recognizes is unknown.

The sequencing depth, 1 in 200,000 to 1 in 1 million T cells, was the target. The protocol was immunoSEQ multiplex PCR, while the TCRdb copy is restricted to in-frame clones and leaves out a portion. The table shows around 30,000 clones, with roughly 59% occurring only once. V was trimmed by 3 bases and J by 0 bases, leaving 9 bases between them. The CDR3 totals 16 residues. Germline V lookup: CDR1 SGHTA, CDR2 FQGTGA. From cryopreserved PBMCs came 1.5 to 2.5 micrograms of genomic DNA used for TCR beta libraries. This receptor was obtained from a human donor with chronic lymphocytic leukemia. V gene TRBV7-3 combines with J gene TRBJ2-6; TRBD2 might be the D (7 bases). Sequenced here: PBMCs, sampled before ibrutinib treatment. CDR3 protein: CASSFGGPSGANVLTF. The CDR3 DNA is TGTGCCAGCAGCTTCGGGGGGCCCTCTGGGGCCAACGTCCTGACTTTC. The full variable domain, completed using reference TRBV7-3 and TRBJ2-6, is GAGVSQTPSNKVTEKGKYVELRCDPISGHTALYWYRQSLGQGPEFLIYFQGTGAADDSGLPNDRFFAVRPEGSVSTLKIQRTERGDSAVYLCASSFGGPSGANVLTFGAGSRLTVL.